These 15 T cell receptor beta chains were all obtained from the same sample, sequenced in a study of blood T cell repertoires in COVID-19. The repertoire was sequenced with immunoSEQ multiplex PCR; TCRdb's copy has only in-frame clones and lacks some. The repertoire holds some 240,000 clones, with roughly nine tenths as singletons. Sequencing was done on a sample of peripheral blood. The receptors were sampled from a man aged 60 to 69 who had recovered from COVID-19.

The genes are TRBV20-1 and TRBJ2-7, with D hard to call. V dropped 1 base and J dropped 12 bases, with 13 bases sitting between them. Germline CDR1 is DFQATT and CDR2 is SNEGSKA (reference sequence). This CDR3 is built from 11 residues. The CDR3 sequence: CSARVLDIPYF. CDR3 DNA: TGCAGTGCTAGAGTTTTAGATATCCCGTACTTC.

V and J are TRBV6-2 or TRBV6-3 and TRBJ1-2; D might be TRBD1 (6 bases). CDR1 MNHEY and CDR2 SVGEGT come from the germline V gene. The CDR3 runs to 15 residues. V lost 4 bases to trimming and J lost 12 bases, with 24 bases between them. The chain's CDR3 is CASSSPRTVLGSHTF. Here the CDR3 DNA reads TGTGCCAGCAGTTCACCTCGGACAGTGCTCGGGTCGCACACCTTC.

The chain carries TRBV28 and TRBJ2-1; D call uncertain. Germline-derived CDR1 and CDR2 are MDHEN and SYDVKM. The CDR3 is made up of 14 amino acids. V gave up 2 bases and J gave up 2 bases, with 7 bases separating them. The DNA for the CDR3 is TGTGCCAGCAGTTTAGAGTCTGCCTACAATGAGCAGTTCTTC. It yields the protein CASSLESAYNEQFF.

The CDR3 reads CASSYELAGGPWLNEQFF. CDR3 in DNA: TGTGCCAGCAGTTACGAACTAGCGGGAGGGCCGTGGTTGAATGAGCAGTTCTTC. V usage is TRBV6-2 or TRBV6-3 and J usage is TRBJ2-1, with 13 nucleotides matching TRBD2. The V gene end was trimmed by 2 bases and the J gene end by 7 bases; junction bases not matched to a gene: 11. Germline lookup yields CDR1 MNHEY and CDR2 SVGEGT. The CDR3 extends over 18 amino acids.

This chain links TRBV7-2 with TRBJ2-1; possibly TRBD1 for D (6 bases). The CDR3 is 15 residues long. Trimming stripped 5 bases from V and 3 bases from J, with 14 bases between. Germline lookup yields CDR1 SGHTA and CDR2 FQGNSA. The chain's CDR3 is CASSPTWTDYNEQFF. Here the CDR3 DNA reads TGTGCCAGCAGCCCAACCTGGACAGACTACAATGAGCAGTTCTTC.

This sequence joins TRBV3-1 (or the pseudogene TRBV3-2) and TRBJ2-3, with D maybe TRBD2 (5 bases). Germline V gives CDR1 LGHDT, CDR2 YNNKEL (reference sequence). The V gene lost 1 base and the J gene lost 0 bases, with 14 bases spanning the gap. CDR3 length: 17 residues. The chain's CDR3 is CASSQGALAPSTDTQYF. CDR3 sequence (DNA): TGTGCCAGCAGCCAAGGGGCCCTAGCTCCAAGCACAGATACGCAGTATTTT.

This clone was picked up one time. The chain combines TRBV27 with TRBJ2-7; D may be TRBD2 (5 bases). The ends were cut back, 2 bases at V and 4 bases at J, with 15 bases in the middle. There are 15 residues in the CDR3. CDR1 is MNHEY, CDR2 SMNVEV, per germline (reference sequence). CDR3: CASSLENGKGYEQYF. CDR3 DNA sequence: TGTGCCAGCAGTTTAGAGAACGGGAAAGGATACGAGCAGTACTTC.

This clone was seen once. The CDR3 spells CASSLGSGSYEQYF. CDR3 nucleotide sequence: TGTGCCAGCAGCTTAGGTTCGGGCTCCTACGAGCAGTACTTC. This chain uses TRBV7-9 with TRBJ2-7, with unresolved D. V lost 1 base to trimming and J lost 0 bases, with 7 bases between them. The CDR3 is 14 residues long. Germline V lookup: CDR1 SEHNR, CDR2 FQNEAQ (reference sequence).

A few counts support this clone. This chain uses TRBV9 with TRBJ1-1, with a possible D match to TRBD1 (6 bases). Deletions cut 0 bases from V and 0 bases from J, with 9 bases between. The CDR3 sequence is 15 residues long. Germline V gene data show CDR1 as SGDLS and CDR2 as YYNGEE. CDR3 loop: CASSVGDRLNTEAFF. The CDR3 DNA follows: TGTGCCAGCAGCGTAGGAGACAGGTTGAACACTGAAGCTTTCTTT.

This chain joins TRBV27 and TRBJ1-2; D is undetermined. Trimming left V 2 bases short and J 7 bases short, with 17 bases between. Germline assignment: CDR1 MNHEY and CDR2 SMNVEV (reference sequence). The CDR3 has 15 residues. CDR3 DNA: TGTGCCAGCAGTTTAGATCGCTACCCAACCGCTGGCTACACCTTC. This translates into CASSLDRYPTAGYTF.

Here the CDR3 DNA reads TGTGCCAGCAGCCTCCGGGTCGGCGAGCAGTACTTC. Translating gives CASSLRVGEQYF. The J gene is TRBJ2-7, the V gene TRBV3-1 (or the pseudogene TRBV3-2); D remains ambiguous. Germline CDR1 and CDR2: LGHDT and YNNKEL (reference sequence). The CDR3 covers 12 residues. V lost 4 bases, J lost 6 bases, and 10 bases lay in between.

V and J are TRBV20-1 and TRBJ2-2; 7 bases are a match to TRBD2. The CDR3 has 16 residues. Germline V gene data show CDR1 as DFQATT and CDR2 as SNEGSKA (reference sequence). V shed 3 bases and J 0 bases; nucleotides not matched to a gene: 7. The CDR3 bases are TGCAGTGCTAGTGGGCCGGGACTAACGAACACCGGGGAGCTGTTTTTT. It translates to CSASGPGLTNTGELFF.

Comments on this clone: At one end, the junction sequence differs from germline, possibly due to a read error. The CDR3 is CTPGKGGPF. CDR3 DNA: TGCACCCCGGGGAAGGGCGGGCCCTTC. The chain is built from TRBV20-1 and TRBJ1-2, with unresolved D. The germline V gene has CDR1 DFQATT and CDR2 SNEGSKA (reference sequence). CDR3 length: 9 residues.

The genes are TRBV7-3 and TRBJ1-6; no firm D call. Looked up from germline, CDR1 is SGHTA and CDR2 is FQGTGA. The CDR3 loop spans 13 amino acids. V was pared by 5 bases and J by 10 bases, with 12 bases between. The CDR3 spells CASSRTIGSPLHF. In DNA form, the CDR3 reads TGTGCCAGCAGCCGTACTATTGGGTCACCCCTCCACTTT.

V gene TRBV6-1 combines with J gene TRBJ2-1; maybe TRBD1 (5 bases). Germline CDR1 reads MNHNS; CDR2 reads SASEGT. This CDR3 region has 16 residues. The V end was cut by 3 bases, the J end by 0 bases, with 12 bases between. CDR3 sequence reads: CASSEMLQVSYNEQFF. In nucleotides, the CDR3 is TGTGCCAGCAGTGAGATGCTACAGGTCTCCTACAATGAGCAGTTCTTC.